A selection of T cell receptor beta chains follows, all from one sample in a study of blood T cell repertoires in COVID-19. Sequenced by immunoSEQ multiplex PCR; TCRdb stores in-frame clones only, minus some. The sample consists of 300,000 to 450,000 clones, about 88% of them appearing once. The sequencing input was PBMCs or T cells enriched from blood (not recorded which). All receptors derive from a woman aged 18 to 35 who had recovered from COVID-19. CDR3s include the opening cysteine and the closing phenylalanine or tryptophan. A D gene is named only where the DNA matches it firmly. Size is stated for part of the rows, as once, few or many counts, or as a class when the clone is expanded.

cdr3_nt cdr3_aa j_call clone_size v_call d_call cdr3_length
TGTGCCTGGAGTGTAGGGACGGGGGACACCGGGGAGCTGTTTTTT CAWSVGTGDTGELFF TRBJ2-2 NA TRBV30 NA 15
TGTGCCAGCAGCTTGGCAGGGGCAGGAAATCAGCCCCAGCATTTT CASSLAGAGNQPQHF TRBJ1-5 NA TRBV5-4 NA 15
TGTGCCAGCAGCTCGACATTAGATTATGGCTACACCTTC CASSSTLDYGYTF TRBJ1-2 NA TRBV3-1/TRBV3-2 NA 13
TGTGCCAGCAGTGTTAGGGGCGACGGAAACTCTGGAAACACCATATATTTT CASSVRGDGNSGNTIYF TRBJ1-3 NA TRBV6-1 NA 17
TGTGCCAGCAGCGGACAGACATACTCCTACAATGAGCAGTTCTTC CASSGQTYSYNEQFF TRBJ2-1 NA TRBV7-9 NA 15
TGTGCCAGCAGCAACCCCTCCTTCACGAGACTTCCCCCTCCGGGCTATGGCTACACCTTC CASSNPSFTRLPPPGYGYTF TRBJ1-2 NA TRBV21-1 NA 20
TGTGCCAGTAGTATAGTGGGGACAGGTGACCAGCCCCAGCATTTT CASSIVGTGDQPQHF TRBJ1-5 NA TRBV19 TRBD1 15
TGTGCCAGCAGCCAAGGACAGATGAAACTTCTCCCGGTTGAAGCTTTCTTT CASSQGQMKLLPVEAFF TRBJ1-1 NA TRBV3-1/TRBV3-2 NA 17
TGTGCCAGCACCTCAATGGACAGTTTACAAGAGACCCAGTACTTC CASTSMDSLQETQYF TRBJ2-5 NA TRBV27 NA 15
TGTGCCAGCAGCGTAGGGGGATTGGACAGGAGAGGCACCGGGGAGCTGTTTTTT CASSVGGLDRRGTGELFF TRBJ2-2 NA TRBV9 TRBD1 18
TGTGCCAGCTCACCGCGCACCGGTATCATGAACACCATATATTTT CASSPRTGIMNTIYF TRBJ1-3 NA TRBV18 NA 15
TGCGCCAGCAGAAGTCAGGGGACCTTCCAAGAGACCCAGTACTTC CASRSQGTFQETQYF TRBJ2-5 NA TRBV5-1 NA 15
TGTGCCAGCAGCGTTAACTCCAGGGGCGATCAGCCCCAGCATTTT CASSVNSRGDQPQHF TRBJ1-5 NA TRBV9 NA 15
TGTGCCAGCAGCTATATAACAGGCTACGAGCAGTACTTC CASSYITGYEQYF TRBJ2-7 once TRBV11-2 NA 13
TGTGCCAGCAGCTTACTCGGGGTAGCGGGGGGGGACCCTCAGTTCTTC CASSLLGVAGGDPQFF TRBJ2-1 NA TRBV7-2 TRBD2 16
TGTGCCACAAAAACAGGGCCCCTAGCCAAAAACATTCAGTACTTC CATKTGPLAKNIQYF TRBJ2-4 NA TRBV10-3 NA 15
TGCGCCAGCAGCCAAGAAGGAGGGTTTGGAAACACCATATATTTT CASSQEGGFGNTIYF TRBJ1-3 NA TRBV4-3 NA 15
TGTGCCAGCAGTGAGTTGGGGGGAAGTTCCGTCGGTACGCAGTATTTT CASSELGGSSVGTQYF TRBJ2-3 NA TRBV6-1 NA 16
TGTGCCTGGGAGGACAGTAATGGCTACACCTTC CAWEDSNGYTF TRBJ1-2 once TRBV30 NA 11
TGTGCCGGAACGACCAGGGGCGGCTCCTATAATTCACCCCTCCACTTT CAGTTRGGSYNSPLHF TRBJ1-6 NA TRBV2 NA 16
TGCGCCAGCAGCTTCCGACTAGCGGGGGTGGATGAGCAGTTCTTC CASSFRLAGVDEQFF TRBJ2-1 NA TRBV5-1 TRBD2 15
TGTGCCAGCAGCTTCCGGCTTAGCGGGGGCTACGAGCAGTACTTC CASSFRLSGGYEQYF TRBJ2-7 NA TRBV7-6 TRBD2 15
TGTGCCAGCAGCTACGTAGGGGCAGGGGGTACCTACGAGCAGTACTTC CASSYVGAGGTYEQYF TRBJ2-7 NA TRBV7-8 TRBD1 16
TGTGCCAGCAGCTTAGGACAGGGCCTGGGGGGCACTGAAGCTTTCTTT CASSLGQGLGGTEAFF TRBJ1-1 NA TRBV7-8 TRBD1 16